This is a list of T cell receptor beta chains from one sample in a study of blood T cells in healthy people across ages. MiXCR, applied by TCRdb to the 5' RACE reads, yields one record per CDR3 protein. The sample has 750,000 to 950,000 distinct CDR3 sequences, 20% to 30% seen once. Another study also made use of these data, one on T cells of mothers and their children.

Sequencing was carried out using blood. These receptors all come from a boy between 5 and 17 years old in good health. Each CDR3 is given with its conserved first and last residue. The D gene is left open where the match is weak. Clone size is stated in some rows and not others, as once, few, many or a class when expanded.

d_gene: NA
j_gene: TRBJ2-3
len: 13
v_gene: TRBV29-1
abundance: NA
CDR3nt: TGCAGCGTTGGATTATGGACCACAGATACGCAGTATTTT
CDR3aa: CSVGLWTTDTQYF

d_gene: NA
j_gene: TRBJ2-4
len: 11
v_gene: TRBV7-2
abundance: NA
CDR3nt: TGTGCCGTGGGGGACGGGAACATTCAGTACTTC
CDR3aa: CAVGDGNIQYF

d_gene: NA
j_gene: TRBJ1-2
len: 11
v_gene: TRBV5-1
abundance: NA
CDR3nt: TGCGCCAGCAGCCCCGGACAGGGCTACACCTTC
CDR3aa: CASSPGQGYTF

d_gene: TRBD1
j_gene: TRBJ2-5
len: 15
v_gene: TRBV9
abundance: NA
CDR3nt: TGTGCCAGCAGCGCAGGGGGACAAAGGGCCGAGACCCAGTACTTC
CDR3aa: CASSAGGQRAETQYF

d_gene: NA
j_gene: TRBJ2-2
len: 15
v_gene: TRBV7-9
abundance: NA
CDR3nt: TGTGCCAGCAGCCCTATGTTTGGGGGGATCGGGGAGCTGTTTTTT
CDR3aa: CASSPMFGGIGELFF

d_gene: NA
j_gene: TRBJ2-5
len: 16
v_gene: TRBV12-3/TRBV12-4
abundance: NA
CDR3nt: TGTGCCAGCAGTTTAGGCCCTGGACAGAGCCTGGAGACCCAGTACTTC
CDR3aa: CASSLGPGQSLETQYF

d_gene: TRBD1
j_gene: TRBJ2-5
len: 15
v_gene: TRBV5-1
abundance: NA
CDR3nt: TGCGCCAGCAGCTACCGGGACAGGGGGCCGGAGACCCAGTACTTC
CDR3aa: CASSYRDRGPETQYF

d_gene: TRBD2
j_gene: TRBJ2-7
len: 16
v_gene: TRBV27
abundance: NA
CDR3nt: TGTGCCAGCAGTCCCTCGAGCGGGGGGATCGCCTACGAGCAGTACTTC
CDR3aa: CASSPSSGGIAYEQYF

d_gene: TRBD1
j_gene: TRBJ2-4
len: 15
v_gene: TRBV4-1
abundance: NA
CDR3nt: TGCGCCAGCAGCCTCCGGGACAGAGCCAAAAACATTCAGTACTTC
CDR3aa: CASSLRDRAKNIQYF

d_gene: TRBD1
j_gene: TRBJ2-1
len: 13
v_gene: TRBV6-2/TRBV6-3
abundance: NA
CDR3nt: TGTGCCAGCGCTGGGGACAGGGGCAATGAGCAGTTCTTC
CDR3aa: CASAGDRGNEQFF

d_gene: NA
j_gene: TRBJ2-5
len: 14
v_gene: TRBV5-1
abundance: NA
CDR3nt: TGCGCCAGCAGCTTGGTGGACCTCCAAGAGACCCAGTACTTC
CDR3aa: CASSLVDLQETQYF

d_gene: NA
j_gene: TRBJ1-4
len: 15
v_gene: TRBV6-5
abundance: NA
CDR3nt: TGTGCCAGTTGGCCGCCGGGCAGGGGAAGTGAAAAACTGTTTTTT
CDR3aa: CASWPPGRGSEKLFF

d_gene: TRBD2
j_gene: TRBJ2-5
len: 14
v_gene: TRBV29-1
abundance: NA
CDR3nt: TGCAGCGTTGCCGGCGGGGGGGCCTTAGAGACCCAGTACTTC
CDR3aa: CSVAGGGALETQYF

d_gene: NA
j_gene: TRBJ1-1
len: 13
v_gene: TRBV7-3
abundance: NA
CDR3nt: TGTGCCAGCAGTTACAACATGAACACTGAAGCTTTCTTT
CDR3aa: CASSYNMNTEAFF

d_gene: NA
j_gene: TRBJ1-2
len: 14
v_gene: TRBV4-2
abundance: few
CDR3nt: TGTGCCAGCAGCCAAGATAGCGGCTCCTATGGCTACACCTTC
CDR3aa: CASSQDSGSYGYTF

d_gene: NA
j_gene: TRBJ2-2
len: 16
v_gene: TRBV5-5
abundance: few
CDR3nt: TGTGCCAGCAGCCCTGGCCCCTCGCAGGGGACCGGGGAGCTGTTTTTT
CDR3aa: CASSPGPSQGTGELFF

d_gene: NA
j_gene: TRBJ1-1
len: 13
v_gene: TRBV2
abundance: few
CDR3nt: TGTGCCAGCACCGGACCCCCGAACACTGAAGCTTTCTTT
CDR3aa: CASTGPPNTEAFF

d_gene: NA
j_gene: TRBJ1-4
len: 15
v_gene: TRBV27
abundance: NA
CDR3nt: TGTGCCAGCAGTCCCCACAGCGGAAGGGGAGAAGAACTGTTTTTT
CDR3aa: CASSPHSGRGEELFF

d_gene: NA
j_gene: TRBJ1-1
len: 13
v_gene: TRBV20-1
abundance: NA
CDR3nt: TGCAGTGCTAGAGTAGTCGGGGCGAAGGAAGCTTTCTTT
CDR3aa: CSARVVGAKEAFF

d_gene: TRBD2
j_gene: TRBJ2-3
len: 15
v_gene: TRBV20-1
abundance: few
CDR3nt: TGCAGTGCTTCCCGGGGGGGGACAACAACAGATACGCAGTATTTT
CDR3aa: CSASRGGTTTDTQYF

d_gene: NA
j_gene: TRBJ1-4
len: 11
v_gene: TRBV30
abundance: few
CDR3nt: TGTGCCTGGACCCAAGATGAAAAACTGTTTTTT
CDR3aa: CAWTQDEKLFF

d_gene: NA
j_gene: TRBJ2-7
len: 13
v_gene: TRBV11-2
abundance: few
CDR3nt: TGTGCCAGCAGCTTTTTACAGGGAGTCGAGCAGTACTTC
CDR3aa: CASSFLQGVEQYF

d_gene: NA
j_gene: TRBJ2-2
len: 11
v_gene: TRBV29-1
abundance: few
CDR3nt: TGCAGCGGGGGGGAGACCGGGGAGCTGTTTTTT
CDR3aa: CSGGETGELFF

d_gene: NA
j_gene: TRBJ2-5
len: 12
v_gene: TRBV11-2
abundance: few
CDR3nt: TGTGCCAGCAGCCTGGGTGACGAGACCCAGTACTTC
CDR3aa: CASSLGDETQYF

d_gene: NA
j_gene: TRBJ2-7
len: 14
v_gene: TRBV4-1
abundance: NA
CDR3nt: TGCGCCAGCAGCCAAGAGGGGAGGTCAGACGAGCAGTACTTC
CDR3aa: CASSQEGRSDEQYF

d_gene: NA
j_gene: TRBJ2-3
len: 15
v_gene: TRBV3-1
abundance: NA
CDR3nt: TGTGCCAGCAGCATCGGGCCCACGGGCGCAGATACGCAGTATTTT
CDR3aa: CASSIGPTGADTQYF

d_gene: NA
j_gene: TRBJ2-1
len: 14
v_gene: TRBV29-1
abundance: few
CDR3nt: TGCAGCGTTTCCCGACGGGATTACTACAATGAGCAGTTCTTC
CDR3aa: CSVSRRDYYNEQFF

d_gene: TRBD1
j_gene: TRBJ2-2
len: 17
v_gene: TRBV7-6
abundance: NA
CDR3nt: TGTGCCAGCAGCTCCTTTCGGGGACAGGGGCGTACCGGGGAGCTGTTTTTT
CDR3aa: CASSSFRGQGRTGELFF

d_gene: TRBD1
j_gene: TRBJ2-3
len: 14
v_gene: TRBV5-1
abundance: many
CDR3nt: TGCGCTTCCGTACCGGACAGGATCACAGATACGCAGTATTTT
CDR3aa: CASVPDRITDTQYF

d_gene: TRBD2
j_gene: TRBJ2-7
len: 15
v_gene: TRBV7-3
abundance: few
CDR3nt: TGTGCCAGCAGCCCCGGCGGGGGAAGGTCCTACGAGCAGTACTTC
CDR3aa: CASSPGGGRSYEQYF

d_gene: NA
j_gene: TRBJ2-3
len: 14
v_gene: TRBV7-9
abundance: few
CDR3nt: TGTGCCAGCAGCCCGACGGACTATGAAGATACGCAGTATTTT
CDR3aa: CASSPTDYEDTQYF

d_gene: TRBD2
j_gene: TRBJ2-1
len: 13
v_gene: TRBV2
abundance: few
CDR3nt: TGTGCCAGCAGCGGTAGCGGGGGGAATGAGCAGTTCTTC
CDR3aa: CASSGSGGNEQFF

d_gene: NA
j_gene: TRBJ2-7
len: 14
v_gene: TRBV28
abundance: NA
CDR3nt: TGTGCCAGCAGTTCTGTCAGATTGTCCTACGAGCAGTACTTC
CDR3aa: CASSSVRLSYEQYF

d_gene: NA
j_gene: TRBJ2-7
len: 13
v_gene: TRBV30
abundance: few
CDR3nt: TGTGCCTGGAGTTGGGGTAGCTCCTACGAGCAGTACTTC
CDR3aa: CAWSWGSSYEQYF

d_gene: TRBD1
j_gene: TRBJ2-5
len: 15
v_gene: TRBV2
abundance: NA
CDR3nt: TGTGCCAGCAGTGAGGGACAGGGAGTGGAGGAGACCCAGTACTTC
CDR3aa: CASSEGQGVEETQYF

d_gene: NA
j_gene: TRBJ2-5
len: 17
v_gene: TRBV27
abundance: few
CDR3nt: TGTGCCAGCAGTTTATCTGGAGCCGGAGCCACAGGGGAGGCCCAGTACTTC
CDR3aa: CASSLSGAGATGEAQYF

d_gene: NA
j_gene: TRBJ2-7
len: 10
v_gene: TRBV2
abundance: few
CDR3nt: TGTGCCAGCATTCTAGGCGAGCAGTACTTC
CDR3aa: CASILGEQYF

d_gene: NA
j_gene: TRBJ1-2
len: 13
v_gene: TRBV5-1
abundance: NA
CDR3nt: TGCGCCAGCAGCCAACCGCCAGACTATGGCTACACCTTC
CDR3aa: CASSQPPDYGYTF

d_gene: NA
j_gene: TRBJ2-3
len: 13
v_gene: TRBV30
abundance: few
CDR3nt: TGTGCCCATGAGGACGGGGGGACAGATATGCAGTATTTT
CDR3aa: CAHEDGGTDMQYF

d_gene: NA
j_gene: TRBJ2-7
len: 15
v_gene: TRBV14
abundance: NA
CDR3nt: TGTGCCAGCAGCCAAGATCTAGTCCGATCCTCCGAGCAGTACTTC
CDR3aa: CASSQDLVRSSEQYF

d_gene: NA
j_gene: TRBJ2-5
len: 17
v_gene: TRBV5-1
abundance: NA
CDR3nt: TGCGCCAGCAGCACCCGACAAGATTGGTCCTTCTCTGAGGCCCAGTACTTC
CDR3aa: CASSTRQDWSFSEAQYF

d_gene: TRBD1
j_gene: TRBJ1-4
len: 15
v_gene: TRBV28
abundance: NA
CDR3nt: TGTGCCAGCAGTTCCTCAGGGGGCGATGATGAAAAACTGTTTTTT
CDR3aa: CASSSSGGDDEKLFF

d_gene: NA
j_gene: TRBJ2-1
len: 12
v_gene: TRBV15
abundance: few
CDR3nt: TGTGCCACCAGCCCTGGGAGGAATGAGCAGTTCTTC
CDR3aa: CATSPGRNEQFF

d_gene: NA
j_gene: TRBJ2-3
len: 16
v_gene: TRBV11-1
abundance: once
CDR3nt: TGTGCCAGCAGCCCCCCGGGGAAGCTTTCCACAGATACGCAGTATTTT
CDR3aa: CASSPPGKLSTDTQYF

d_gene: TRBD1
j_gene: TRBJ1-4
len: 15
v_gene: TRBV4-2
abundance: NA
CDR3nt: TGTGCCAGCAGCCAAGTGACAGGGGCGTCTGAAAAACTGTTTTTT
CDR3aa: CASSQVTGASEKLFF

d_gene: NA
j_gene: TRBJ2-7
len: 15
v_gene: TRBV21-1
abundance: few
CDR3nt: TGTGCCAGCAGCAAAGACGGGGCAGGCGTCTACGAGCAGTACTTC
CDR3aa: CASSKDGAGVYEQYF

d_gene: NA
j_gene: TRBJ2-7
len: 15
v_gene: TRBV5-1
abundance: NA
CDR3nt: TGCGCCAGCAGCGACGACCCAGAGGTCTCCTACGAGCAGTACTTC
CDR3aa: CASSDDPEVSYEQYF

d_gene: NA
j_gene: TRBJ1-6
len: 13
v_gene: TRBV27
abundance: few
CDR3nt: TGTGCCAGCGGCGTTAATGGGTGGACACCCCTCCACTTT
CDR3aa: CASGVNGWTPLHF

d_gene: NA
j_gene: TRBJ2-7
len: 16
v_gene: TRBV28
abundance: NA
CDR3nt: TGTGCCAGCAGTTTTGTAGCAGGGAGGATCGCCTACGAGCAGTACTTC
CDR3aa: CASSFVAGRIAYEQYF

d_gene: NA
j_gene: TRBJ1-1
len: 12
v_gene: TRBV5-1
abundance: many
CDR3nt: TGCGCCAGCAGCTTGGAGGGAGCTGAAGCTTTCTTT
CDR3aa: CASSLEGAEAFF

d_gene: NA
j_gene: TRBJ2-1
len: 16
v_gene: TRBV7-2
abundance: NA
CDR3nt: TGTGCCAGCAGCTTAGCATCACAGAATTCCTACAATGAGCAGTTCTTC
CDR3aa: CASSLASQNSYNEQFF

d_gene: NA
j_gene: TRBJ2-5
len: 15
v_gene: TRBV4-1
abundance: few
CDR3nt: TGCGCCAGCAGCCAAGGAAGGGGCCAGGAGGGGGCCCAGTACTTC
CDR3aa: CASSQGRGQEGAQYF

d_gene: NA
j_gene: TRBJ2-3
len: 13
v_gene: TRBV28
abundance: NA
CDR3nt: TGTGCCAGCAGCATCAGGGGCACAGATACGCAGTATTTT
CDR3aa: CASSIRGTDTQYF

d_gene: NA
j_gene: TRBJ2-3
len: 17
v_gene: TRBV6-1
abundance: NA
CDR3nt: TGTGCCAGCAGCATACGGCCCGGACAGGGAGGGACAGATACGCAGTATTTT
CDR3aa: CASSIRPGQGGTDTQYF

d_gene: TRBD1
j_gene: TRBJ2-2
len: 15
v_gene: TRBV28
abundance: few
CDR3nt: TGTGCCAGCAGTTTAGGGACAGGGTACGCCGGGGAGCTGTTTTTT
CDR3aa: CASSLGTGYAGELFF

d_gene: TRBD1
j_gene: TRBJ2-3
len: 13
v_gene: TRBV20-1
abundance: NA
CDR3nt: TGCAGTGCTCCCGGACAGGGGAGGGATACGCAGTATTTT
CDR3aa: CSAPGQGRDTQYF

d_gene: NA
j_gene: TRBJ1-3
len: 14
v_gene: TRBV3-1
abundance: many
CDR3nt: TGTGCCAGCAGTCCTACAGGGTCCGGAAACACCATATATTTT
CDR3aa: CASSPTGSGNTIYF

d_gene: NA
j_gene: TRBJ2-6
len: 16
v_gene: TRBV24-1
abundance: NA
CDR3nt: TGTGCCACCAGTGACCGGACGGACTCTGGGGCCAACGTCCTGACTTTC
CDR3aa: CATSDRTDSGANVLTF

d_gene: TRBD2
j_gene: TRBJ2-5
len: 15
v_gene: TRBV12-3/TRBV12-4
abundance: many
CDR3nt: TGTGCCAGCAGCTCGGGGGGGCGGAACATCTGGGCCCAGTACTTC
CDR3aa: CASSSGGRNIWAQYF

d_gene: NA
j_gene: TRBJ1-5
len: 15
v_gene: TRBV2
abundance: few
CDR3nt: TGTGCCAGCAGGGACATCGAGAATAGCAATCAGCCCCAGCATTTT
CDR3aa: CASRDIENSNQPQHF